This passage covers 11 T cell receptor beta chains from one sample sequenced in a study of neurological immune-mediated disorders. TCRdb independently ran MiXCR on the 5' RACE reads; one entry per CDR3 protein. The data hold 35,000 to 40,000 distinct CDR3 sequences, with under 14% observed a single time. Sequencing used CD4+ T cells from blood. The source of these receptors is a woman aged 25-40 years with HTLV-1-associated myelopathy (HAM/TSP).

At least ten counts were recorded for this clonotype. This chain links TRBV24-1 with TRBJ2-7; no clear D. This CDR3 is built from 13 residues. Trimming shortened V by 4 bases and J by 3 bases, and 9 bases separated the two germline ends. CDR1 and CDR2 from the germline V gene are KGHDR and SFDVKD. For the CDR3, the DNA is TGTGCCACCAGTGACCCCACGGGCTACGAGCAGTACTTC. Translation: CATSDPTGYEQYF.

This clonotype occurred many times. The chain combines TRBV2 with TRBJ1-2; no reliable D call. Trimming pared 7 bases from V and 2 bases from J, leaving 14 bases between. CDR1 SNHLY and CDR2 FYNNEI come from the germline V gene. CDR3 length equals 14 residues. CDR3 region: CASIAPAENYGYTF. The CDR3 DNA is TGTGCCAGCATTGCGCCAGCGGAGAACTATGGCTACACCTTC.

This clonotype was recorded many times. The chain joins TRBV6-1 to TRBJ1-5; perhaps TRBD1 as D (6 bases). There are 16 residues in the CDR3. V dropped 8 bases and J dropped 0 bases, with 17 bases sitting between them. From germline, CDR1 is MNHNS and CDR2 SASEGT. CDR3 residues: CASGRGAGYSNQPQHF. Here the CDR3 DNA reads TGTGCCAGCGGCCGGGGGGCAGGGTATAGCAATCAGCCCCAGCATTTT.

At least ten counts were recorded for this clonotype. This chain uses TRBV5-1 with TRBJ1-1; no clear D gene. The CDR3 is made up of 15 amino acids. V was shortened by 5 bases and J by 0 bases, with 14 bases between the two germline ends. Per germline, CDR1 SGHRS and CDR2 YFSETQ. The CDR3 region is CASSTGFLMNTEAFF. Written as DNA, the CDR3 is TGCGCCAGCAGTACCGGGTTCCTCATGAACACTGAAGCTTTCTTT.

This clonotype was counted at least ten times. The chain links TRBV5-1 to TRBJ2-7, with 11 nucleotides matching TRBD2. V trimming: 2 bases; J trimming: 0 bases; junction bases outside the gene matches: 10. Germline CDR1 SGHRS, CDR2 YFSETQ. The CDR3 extends over 18 amino acids. CDR3 bases: TGCGCCAGCAGCTTCTCGCCCTTCGGGACTAGCGGCTCCTACGAGCAGTACTTC. Its protein product is CASSFSPFGTSGSYEQYF.

This clonotype was observed at least ten times. The V call is TRBV6-6, the J call TRBJ2-7, with 8 positions matching TRBD1. In germline, CDR1 is MNHNY, CDR2 SVGAGI (reference sequence). V gave up 6 bases and J gave up 3 bases; unmatched junction bases: 7. This CDR3 is 14 amino acids long. CDR3 loop: CASSGQGVYYEQYF. CDR3 DNA: TGTGCCAGCAGCGGACAGGGAGTCTACTACGAGCAGTACTTC.

This clonotype appeared many times. The chain combines TRBV7-2 with TRBJ1-5; the D is unclear. Per germline, CDR1 SGHTA and CDR2 FQGNSA. Trimming shortened V by 5 bases and J by 7 bases, and 9 bases separated the two germline ends. This CDR3 has 12 residues. CDR3 in amino acids: CASSPFRQPQHF. CDR3 nucleotide sequence: TGTGCCAGCAGCCCCTTTCGGCAGCCCCAGCATTTT.

This clonotype was detected ten times or more. The chain links TRBV10-1 to TRBJ2-1; maybe TRBD2 (5 bases). Trimming stripped 0 bases from V and 9 bases from J, with 12 bases between. Germline values: CDR1 WNHNN, CDR2 SYGVQD (reference sequence). CDR3 length: 14 amino acids. DNA for the CDR3: TGCGCCAGCAGTGAGTCCTACACTCGGGGTGAGCAGTTCTTC. It translates to CASSESYTRGEQFF.

In this sample, this clonotype turned up many times. The gene calls are TRBV6-2 or TRBV6-3 and TRBJ2-7; a weak D match, TRBD2 (6 bases). The CDR3 has 11 residues. Trimming took 8 bases from V and 7 from J, leaving 12 bases between them. Germline values: CDR1 MNHEY, CDR2 SVGEGT. The DNA of the CDR3 is TGTGCCAGCTCGAGTGGGAGGGAGCAGTACTTC. It encodes CASSSGREQYF.

This clonotype was recorded many times. This chain joins TRBV6-5 and TRBJ2-4; D gene uncertain. The CDR3 extends over 17 amino acids. V gave up 4 bases and J gave up 0 bases, with 16 bases separating them. From germline, CDR1 is MNHEY and CDR2 SVGAGI. In DNA form, the CDR3 reads TGTGCCAGCAGTTCGGACGTAATAAACGTAGCCAAAAACATTCAGTACTTC. Translation gives CASSSDVINVAKNIQYF.

This clonotype was detected ten times or more. The chain couples TRBV20-1 to TRBJ2-7; D is possibly TRBD1 or TRBD2 (6 bases each). CDR3 length: 14 amino acids. Per germline, CDR1 DFQATT and CDR2 SNEGSKA (reference sequence). Trimming took off 6 bases at V and 0 bases at J, with 15 bases between the two ends. CDR3 in amino acids: CSAQTGTGSYEQYF. The CDR3 DNA reads as TGCAGTGCCCAAACAGGGACTGGCTCCTACGAGCAGTACTTC.